This entry lists 25 T cell receptor beta chains sequenced from one sample in a study of radiotherapy plus CTLA-4 blockade in lung cancer. The repertoire was sequenced with immunoSEQ multiplex PCR; TCRdb's copy has only in-frame clones and lacks some. The table records 95,000 to 150,000 clones, approximately 90% of them present only once. Sequencing was performed on peripheral blood, taken from a patient treated with radiotherapy plus ipilimumab. Source of these receptors: a human donor with non-small cell lung cancer that progressed on radiotherapy plus ipilimumab.

The chain links TRBV30 to TRBJ2-1, with 10 bases matching TRBD1. The CDR3 has 15 amino acids. Trimming at V came to 1 base and at J to 8 bases, leaving 8 bases not matched to a gene. Looked up from germline, CDR1 is GTSNPN and CDR2 is SVGIG (reference sequence). The CDR3 nucleotides are TGTGCCTGGAGTGCCCCGACAGGGGGCCGTGATGAGCAGTTCTTC. Protein: CAWSAPTGGRDEQFF.

V usage is TRBV7-3 and J usage is TRBJ2-2; 7 bases are shared with TRBD2. CDR1 and CDR2 from the germline V gene are SGHTA and FQGTGA. The length of the CDR3 is 18 residues. With V trimmed by 2 bases and J by 3 bases, 12 bases remained unmatched. The CDR3: CASSLELALTRDTGELFF. DNA of the CDR3: TGTGCCAGCAGCTTAGAACTAGCGCTTACCAGGGACACCGGGGAGCTGTTTTTT.

Only a few counts were recorded for this clone. This chain uses TRBV5-1 with TRBJ1-2; maybe TRBD1 (5 bases). The CDR3 contains 13 residues. Per the germline V gene, CDR1 is SGHRS and CDR2 is YFSETQ. V dropped 2 bases and J dropped 5 bases, with 10 bases sitting between them. This chain's CDR3 is CASSFDSKYGYTF. The CDR3, as DNA: TGCGCCAGCAGCTTCGACAGTAAATATGGCTACACCTTC. The full variable domain, in which reference TRBV5-1 and TRBJ1-2 provide the parts outside the CDR3, is KAGVTQTPRYLIKTRGQQVTLSCSPISGHRSVSWYQQTPGQGLQFLFEYFSETQRNKGNFPGRFSGRQFSNSRSEMNVSTLELGDSALYLCASSFDSKYGYTFGSGTRLTVV.

The rearrangement uses TRBV11-3 and TRBJ2-1; 9 nucleotides align to TRBD2. V lost 6 bases to trimming and J lost 4 bases; unmatched junction nucleotides: 7. CDR1 is SGHNT and CDR2 is YENEEA in the germline V gene. The CDR3 extends over 15 amino acids. CDR3 DNA sequence: TGTGCCAGCAGTAGGTCTAGCGGGACTTACAATGAGCAGTTCTTC. Translated, it gives CASSRSSGTYNEQFF.

The J gene is TRBJ2-7, the V gene TRBV5-4, with D hard to call. With 4 bases removed from V and 0 bases from J, the gap between germline ends came to 11 bases. Germline values: CDR1 SGHNT, CDR2 YYREEE (reference sequence). The length of the CDR3 is 14 residues. CDR3 in amino acids: CASSQEASSYEQYF. DNA for the CDR3: TGTGCCAGCAGCCAAGAGGCCAGCTCCTACGAGCAGTACTTC.

CDR3 amino acids: CASSQDNEAFF. CDR3 DNA sequence: TGTGCCAGCAGCCAAGATAATGAAGCTTTCTTT. V usage is TRBV14 and J usage is TRBJ1-1; D gene ambiguous. This CDR3 contains 11 residues. The V gene's germline CDR1 is SGHDN and CDR2 FVKESK. Between the trimmed V and J ends, which lost 0 bases and 7 bases, there was a span of 3 bases.

The CDR3 sequence: CASSPGLAEYNEQFF. The CDR3 region has the DNA TGTGCCAGCAGCCCGGGACTAGCGGAATACAATGAGCAGTTCTTC. This rearrangement joins TRBV7-8 to TRBJ2-1; 11 bases are shared with TRBD2. Germline CDR1 is SGHVS and CDR2 is FQNEAQ. V was clipped by 5 bases and J by 4 bases; unmatched bases: 4. There are 15 residues in the CDR3.

This chain links TRBV15 with TRBJ2-5; TRBD2 agrees at 10 bases. With 0 bases clipped from V and 14 bases from J, the junction kept 12 bases outside the gene matches. CDR1 is LNHNV, CDR2 YYDKDF, per germline (reference sequence). The CDR3 consists of 15 residues. CDR3 sequence (DNA): TGTGCCACCAGCAGAGATCGGGTTAGCGGGGGGATGCTCTACTTC. This sequence encodes CATSRDRVSGGMLYF. Full variable domain (missing parts from reference TRBV15 and TRBJ2-5): DAMVIQNPRYQVTQFGKPVTLSCSQTLNHNVMYWYQQKSSQAPKLLFHYYDKDFNNEADTPDNFQSRRPNTSFCFLDIRSPGLGDTAMYLCATSRDRVSGGMLYFGPGTRLLVL.

V is TRBV25-1 and J is TRBJ1-4; possible D gene TRBD1, 5 bases. The CDR3 runs 15 residues. CDR1 is MGHDK, CDR2 SYGVNS, per germline. The V and J ends lost 8 bases and 8 bases respectively, with 21 bases between them. CDR3 loop: CASRSPWGDQEKLFF. DNA for the CDR3: TGTGCCAGCCGTTCTCCGTGGGGGGATCAAGAAAAACTGTTTTTT.

This chain links TRBV7-6 with TRBJ2-2, with D hard to call. The V gene's germline CDR1 is SGHVS and CDR2 FNYEAQ. The CDR3 runs 14 residues. The V end was cut by 3 bases, the J end by 6 bases, with 11 bases between. The CDR3, as DNA: TGTGCCAGCAGCTTCGGGTTGATACCCGGGGAGCTGTTTTTT. It is translated as CASSFGLIPGELFF.

This rearrangement joins TRBV19 to TRBJ1-5; D is perhaps TRBD1 (6 bases). This CDR3 spans 12 amino acids. V was pared by 10 bases and J by 5 bases, with 12 bases between. Germline V lookup: CDR1 LNHDA, CDR2 SQIVND (reference sequence). The CDR3 coding sequence is TGTGCCACCCGGCAGGGGTATCAGCCCCAGCATTTT. Translated, it gives CATRQGYQPQHF.

The chain links TRBV5-1 to TRBJ2-2, with 8 bases fitting TRBD1. The germline V gene encodes CDR1 SGHRS and CDR2 YFSETQ. This CDR3 is built from 16 residues. Trimming at V came to 7 bases and at J to 1 base, leaving 9 bases not matched to a gene. For the CDR3, the DNA is TGCGCCAGCCGTCCTTTAACAGGGGGGAACACCGGGGAGCTGTTTTTT. Translated, it gives CASRPLTGGNTGELFF.

The rearrangement joins TRBV15 to TRBJ2-1; 10 bases fit TRBD1. The CDR3 is made up of 15 amino acids. In germline, CDR1 is LNHNV, CDR2 YYDKDF (reference sequence). Trimming removed 1 base from V and 7 bases from J; junction bases left unmatched: 4. The CDR3 region is CATSRGQGAGNEQFF. CDR3 nucleotides: TGTGCCACCAGCAGAGGACAGGGGGCTGGAAATGAGCAGTTCTTC.

The V gene is TRBV11-2, the J gene TRBJ1-4; D ambiguous. The CDR3 length is 13 residues. V was trimmed by 2 bases and J by 4 bases, leaving 5 bases between them. The germline CDR1 and CDR2 sequences are SGHAT and FQNNGV. CDR3 DNA: TGTGCCAGCAGCTTACTGGTTAATGAAAAACTGTTTTTT. It translates to CASSLLVNEKLFF. The variable domain in full, with the rest retrieved from reference TRBV11-2 and TRBJ1-4, is EAGVAQSPRYKIIEKRQSVAFWCNPISGHATLYWYQQILGQGPKLLIQFQNNGVVDDSQLPKDRFSAERLKGVDSTLKIQPAKLEDSAVYLCASSLLVNEKLFFGSGTQLSVL.

The V gene is TRBV5-1, the J gene TRBJ2-5; D may be TRBD1 (7 bases). The CDR3 runs to 14 residues. Germline V gives CDR1 SGHRS, CDR2 YFSETQ. V lost 0 bases to trimming and J lost 4 bases, with 10 bases between them. CDR3 loop: CASSLGQGGETQYF. DNA of the CDR3: TGCGCCAGCAGCTTGGGGCAGGGGGGAGAGACCCAGTACTTC.

This rearrangement joins TRBV9 to TRBJ1-5; 9 bases agree with TRBD1. CDR3 size: 14 residues. Trimming took 3 bases from V and 6 from J; bases not matched to a gene: 4. Germline CDR1 SGDLS, CDR2 YYNGEE. CDR3 in amino acids: CASSATGGSQPQHF. The CDR3, as DNA: TGTGCCAGCAGCGCGACAGGGGGAAGTCAGCCCCAGCATTTT.

The chain is built from TRBV5-1 and TRBJ2-6; 8 bases align to TRBD1. Germline lookup yields CDR1 SGHRS and CDR2 YFSETQ. Unmatched junction bases numbered 5, after V lost 2 bases and J lost 16 bases. This CDR3 is 12 amino acids long. The CDR3 region has the DNA TGCGCCAGCAGCTTTGACAGGGGCCTACTGACTTTC. This codes for CASSFDRGLLTF.

The chain uses TRBV6-1 and TRBJ1-5; D call uncertain. The CDR3 has 13 residues. V was pared by 5 bases and J by 4 bases, with 9 bases between. The germline V gene has CDR1 MNHNS and CDR2 SASEGT. The CDR3 region is CASSPQINQPQHF. The CDR3 DNA follows: TGTGCCAGCAGTCCCCAGATTAATCAGCCCCAGCATTTT.

The chain recombines TRBV10-3 with TRBJ2-7; 8 bases line up with TRBD2. The germline CDR1 and CDR2 sequences are ENHRY and SYGVKD. The CDR3 covers 14 residues. The J segment lost 4 bases and the V segment lost 6 bases, leaving 8 bases of the junction unmatched. The CDR3 here is CAISIGRAEYEQYF. The CDR3 nucleotides are TGTGCCATCAGCATCGGGAGGGCCGAGTACGAGCAGTACTTC.

The V gene is TRBV7-9, the J gene TRBJ2-7; 13 bases align to TRBD2. Germline CDR1 and CDR2: SEHNR and FQNEAQ (reference sequence). V was pared by 5 bases and J by 3 bases, with 4 bases of the junction left unmatched. The CDR3 is made up of 15 amino acids. For the CDR3, the DNA is TGTGCCAGCAGCGCGACTAGCGGGAGGATCTACGAGCAGTACTTC. Encoded protein: CASSATSGRIYEQYF.

The V gene is TRBV10-2, the J gene TRBJ1-2, with D possibly matching TRBD1 (6 bases). Trimming removed 8 bases from V and 5 bases from J, with 12 bases in between. The CDR3 runs 12 residues. Germline V gene sequence: CDR1 WSHSY, CDR2 SAAADI. For the CDR3, the DNA is TGCGCCAGCCTTGAGGGGGAGTATGGCTACACCTTC. Encoded protein: CASLEGEYGYTF.

This chain connects TRBV7-9 to TRBJ2-1, with D possibly matching TRBD2 (5 bases). Germline loops: CDR1 SEHNR, CDR2 FQNEAQ (reference sequence). V was clipped by 4 bases and J by 2 bases, with 21 bases between them. There are 18 residues in the CDR3. The CDR3 DNA reads as TGTGCCAGCAGCTCGTCCCAAGGGAGCGATGGCACCTACAATGAGCAGTTCTTC. It codes for CASSSSQGSDGTYNEQFF.

V usage is TRBV9 and J usage is TRBJ1-2; D is perhaps TRBD1 (6 bases). Germline values: CDR1 SGDLS, CDR2 YYNGEE. V was trimmed by 3 bases and J by 6 bases, leaving 15 bases between them. CDR3 size: 14 residues. The chain's CDR3 is CASSAAGGSNGYTF. The CDR3 nucleotides are TGTGCCAGCAGCGCTGCGGGGGGCAGCAATGGCTACACCTTC. Filled out from reference TRBV9 and TRBJ1-2, the complete variable domain reads DSGVTQTPKHLITATGQRVTLRCSPRSGDLSVYWYQQSLDQGLQFLIQYYNGEERAKGNILERFSAQQFPDLHSELNLSSLELGDSALYFCASSAAGGSNGYTFGSGTRLTVV.

In this sample, this clone turned up a few times. The V call is TRBV4-2, the J call TRBJ2-5; TRBD1 matches 7 bases. This CDR3 is built from 14 residues. Germline lookup yields CDR1 LGHNA and CDR2 YNFKEQ. The V segment lost 1 base and the J segment 1 base; nucleotides outside the gene matches: 0. CDR3 amino acids: CASSQAGGQETQYF. CDR3 bases: TGTGCCAGCAGCCAAGCAGGGGGCCAAGAGACCCAGTACTTC.

This clone was seen a single time. The V and J genes are TRBV7-9 and TRBJ2-5; tentatively, D is TRBD2 (5 bases). Looked up from germline, CDR1 is SEHNR and CDR2 is FQNEAQ (reference sequence). The CDR3 is made up of 15 amino acids. V was clipped by 5 bases and J by 2 bases, with 15 bases between them. CDR3 region: CASSQEGGGQETQYF. CDR3 in DNA: TGTGCCAGCAGCCAAGAGGGCGGCGGGCAAGAGACCCAGTACTTC.